This T cell receptor beta chain was captured in a study of metastatic and nonmetastatic thyroid tumors. For the study at large: Thyroid patients, malignant and benign, had repertoires compared across blood and tumor or nodule tissue.

CDR3 size: 14 residues. The V and J ends lost 6 bases and 7 bases, in that order; junction bases with no gene match: 4. The germline gives CDR1 MDHEN, CDR2 SYDVKM. All patients were untreated before thyroid surgery. Using MiXCR, TCRdb reanalyzed the PCR reads. This table holds roughly 7,000 clones, 25% to 35% found once. The clonotype comes from a female donor with papillary thyroid cancer or a benign thyroid nodule (not recorded which). Some clones in this sample may be carry-over from other donors' samples. This chain uses TRBV28 with TRBJ2-7, with 15 bases aligning to TRBD2. The sequencing input was tumor tissue. Here the CDR3 DNA reads TGTGCCAGCAGCCCGGGACTAGCGGGGGGAGAGCAGTACTTC. Translation gives CASSPGLAGGEQYF.